This T cell receptor beta chain was captured in a study of CD8 T cells in Susac syndrome. Sequencing of TCR beta was performed on blood CD8+ and CD4+ T cells. Negative isolation yielded CD8+ and CD4+ T cells; FACS enriched TEMRA cells. Germline values: CDR1 SGHTA, CDR2 FQGNSA. This CDR3 region has 14 residues. Between the trimmed V and J ends, which lost 5 bases and 8 bases, there was a span of 18 bases. cDNA came from roughly 0.53 to 1 ug RNA primed by random hexamers. TCRdb fed the immunoSEQ multiplex PCR reads into MiXCR, producing one record per CDR3 protein. The sample lists some 130,000 distinct CDR3 sequences, less than 95% seen once, with about 0.12% in the top ten.

This TCR was sampled from a human donor with multiple sclerosis. Sequencing was carried out using CD4+ T cells from PBMCs. The J gene is TRBJ1-2, the V gene TRBV7-2; D call uncertain. The CDR3 here is CASSPRLAGSGYTF. The CDR3 DNA sequence: TGTGCCAGCAGCCCTCGTTTGGCAGGAAGCGGCTACACCTTC.